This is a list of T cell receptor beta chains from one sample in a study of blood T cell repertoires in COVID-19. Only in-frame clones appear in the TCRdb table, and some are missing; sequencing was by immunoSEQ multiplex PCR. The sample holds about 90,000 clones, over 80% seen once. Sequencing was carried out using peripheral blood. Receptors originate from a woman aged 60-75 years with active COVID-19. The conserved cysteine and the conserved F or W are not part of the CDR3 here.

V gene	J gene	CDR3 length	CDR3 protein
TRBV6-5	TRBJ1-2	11	ASRRTGGGGYT
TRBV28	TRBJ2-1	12	ASSPGTRDNEQF
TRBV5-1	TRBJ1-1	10	ASSLGQREAF
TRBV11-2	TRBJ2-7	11	ASSSGQGREQY
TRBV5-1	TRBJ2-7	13	ASSLSGPSSYEQY
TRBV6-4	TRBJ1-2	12	ASSDSGNVYGYT
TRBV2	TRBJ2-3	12	ASSGTSGAGTQY
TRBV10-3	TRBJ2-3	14	AISKNSGGSTDTQY
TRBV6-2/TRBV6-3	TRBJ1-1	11	ASSPADTREAF
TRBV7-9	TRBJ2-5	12	ASRTGTAQETQY
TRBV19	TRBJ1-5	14	ASSLGQGPGNQPQH
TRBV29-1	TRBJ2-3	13	SVATGTGATDTQY
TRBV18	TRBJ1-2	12	ASSPSTGGYGYT
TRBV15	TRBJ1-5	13	ATSARQGAREPQH
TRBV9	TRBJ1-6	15	ASSGTSGQTYNSPLH
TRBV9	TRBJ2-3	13	ASAPGGGSTDTQY
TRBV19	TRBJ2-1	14	ASSKRDKSSYNEQF
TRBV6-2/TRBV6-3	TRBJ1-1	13	ASSFDYRPNTEAF
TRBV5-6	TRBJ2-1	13	ASSLLGTGDDEQF
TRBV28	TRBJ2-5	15	ASSFHRGRQPRETQY
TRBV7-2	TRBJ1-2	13	ASSFRQGRNYGYT
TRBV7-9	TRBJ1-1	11	ASSFGEGGGTF
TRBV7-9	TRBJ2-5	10	ASSLSPGTQY
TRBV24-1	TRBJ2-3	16	ATSASPTGSTSTDTQY
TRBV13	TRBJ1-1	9	ASSPDRKAF
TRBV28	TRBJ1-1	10	ASSLWNGEAF
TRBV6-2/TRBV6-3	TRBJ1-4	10	ASSYRREKLF
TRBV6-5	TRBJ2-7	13	ASRKASGVSYEQY
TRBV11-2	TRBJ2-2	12	ASAASFNTGELF
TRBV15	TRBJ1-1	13	ATSRSGGPNTEAF
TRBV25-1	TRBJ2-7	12	ASSESSGPGEQY
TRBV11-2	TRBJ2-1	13	ASSLGTGRYNEQF
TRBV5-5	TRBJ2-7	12	ASSSASAGTSDN
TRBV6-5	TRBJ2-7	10	TSTRTDYEQY
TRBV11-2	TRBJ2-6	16	ASSLGRGQLSGANVLT
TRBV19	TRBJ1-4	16	ASSIKYPGQGPNEKLF
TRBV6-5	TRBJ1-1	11	ASTGQLNTEAF
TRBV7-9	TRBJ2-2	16	ASSARNGLLMGTGELF
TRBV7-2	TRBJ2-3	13	ASSLAGLGTDTQY
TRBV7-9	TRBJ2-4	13	ASSLGLRVENIQY
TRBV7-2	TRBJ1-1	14	ASSDRASLPNTEAF
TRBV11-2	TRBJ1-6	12	ASSQQGSGSPLH